These T cell receptor beta chains were read from a single sample in a study of blood T cell repertoires in COVID-19. Clones were read by immunoSEQ multiplex PCR, and TCRdb kept only the in-frame ones, dropping some. The table has about 240,000 clones, 82% seen once. Sequenced: peripheral blood. All receptors come from a woman in her sixties or seventies with active or convalescent COVID-19. Both conserved end residues are part of each CDR3. D genes are given only for firm matches. Clone size is shown for a subset of rows, as once, few, many or a class of expanded clone.

>NA|NA|TRBJ2-7|TRBV5-1
CASSLSPSYEQYF
TGCGCCAGCAGCTTGAGCCCCTCCTACGAGCAGTACTTC
>NA|NA|TRBJ2-7|TRBV2
CASTPQGYEQYF
TGTGCCAGCACCCCACAGGGTTACGAGCAGTACTTC
>few|NA|TRBJ2-2|TRBV11-2
CASQIFLGFTGELFF
TGTGCCAGCCAAATCTTCCTAGGATTCACCGGGGAGCTGTTTTTT
>NA|TRBD1|TRBJ1-2|TRBV7-2
CASSRPGTGKGYTF
TGTGCCAGCAGCCGTCCCGGGACAGGGAAGGGCTACACCTTC
>NA|NA|TRBJ1-1|TRBV9
CASSAIFPPAGAFF
TGTGCCAGCAGCGCGATCTTCCCTCCCGCCGGAGCTTTCTTT
>NA|NA|TRBJ1-2|TRBV5-6
CASSLDVRVYGYTF
TGTGCCAGCAGCTTGGACGTCAGGGTCTATGGCTACACCTTC
>NA|TRBD1|TRBJ1-1|TRBV6-1
CASRWTGESEAFF
TGTGCCAGCAGGTGGACAGGGGAGTCTGAAGCTTTCTTT
>NA|NA|TRBJ1-1|TRBV25-1
CASRGTGQFSDTEAFF
TGTGCCAGCAGGGGCACAGGCCAGTTTTCGGACACTGAAGCTTTCTTT
>NA|TRBD1|TRBJ2-1|TRBV19
CASSIPRTGTNEQFF
TGTGCCAGTAGTATTCCGCGGACAGGAACCAATGAGCAGTTCTTC
>once|NA|TRBJ1-1|TRBV3-1/TRBV3-2
CASSQGFMGTTVF
TGTGCCAGCAGCCAAGGGTTCATGGGGACAACGGTCTTT
>NA|NA|TRBJ2-1|TRBV4-1
CASSHIGGAYNEQFF
TGCGCCAGCAGCCATATCGGCGGGGCCTACAATGAGCAGTTCTTC
>NA|TRBD2|TRBJ2-3|TRBV5-4
CASSLRPLAGGPDTQYF
TGTGCCAGCAGCCTACGACCGTTAGCGGGGGGGCCAGATACGCAGTATTTT
>NA|NA|TRBJ1-1|TRBV25-1
CASRHYPNTEAFF
TGTGCCAGCAGACACTACCCGAACACTGAAGCTTTCTTT
>NA|NA|TRBJ1-2|TRBV18
CASSHEAPRGLSNYGYTF
TGTGCCAGCTCACACGAGGCCCCCCGGGGACTGAGCAACTATGGCTACACCTTC
>NA|TRBD1|TRBJ2-4|TRBV6-6
CASSYGTGWSKNIQYF
TGTGCCAGCAGTTACGGGACAGGGTGGTCCAAAAACATTCAGTACTTC
>NA|NA|TRBJ1-4|TRBV6-5
CASSLQRANEKLFF
TGTGCCAGCAGTCTCCAGAGGGCTAATGAAAAACTGTTTTTT
>NA|NA|TRBJ2-3|TRBV3-1/TRBV3-2
CASSQAHGGGPGYF
TGTGCCAGCAGCCAGGCCCATGGGGGCGGGCCCGGGTATTTT
>NA|TRBD1|TRBJ1-2|TRBV19
CASSIDLRQGSGYTF
TGTGCCAGTAGTATAGATCTCAGACAGGGGAGCGGCTACACCTTC
>NA|TRBD1|TRBJ1-2|TRBV7-2
CASSLVWAGGADYGYTF
TGTGCCAGCAGCTTAGTATGGGCAGGGGGCGCGGACTATGGCTACACCTTC
>NA|NA|TRBJ2-7|TRBV12-3/TRBV12-4
CASSLQGYEQYF
TGTGCCAGCAGCCTACAGGGTTACGAGCAGTACTTC
>NA|NA|TRBJ2-1|TRBV19
CASSPSTGSYNEQFF
TGTGCCAGTAGTCCGTCGACAGGCTCCTACAATGAGCAGTTCTTC
>NA|TRBD2|TRBJ2-1|TRBV6-5
CASSYVSGGANNEQFF
TGTGCCAGCAGTTACGTTAGCGGGGGGGCCAATAATGAGCAGTTCTTC
>NA|TRBD1|TRBJ1-1|TRBV2
CASRADRVLNTEAFF
TGTGCCAGCAGGGCCGACAGGGTCCTGAACACTGAAGCTTTCTTT
>few|NA|TRBJ1-1|TRBV5-1
CASSPFGSEAFF
TGCGCCAGCAGCCCGTTTGGCTCTGAAGCTTTCTTT
>NA|NA|TRBJ1-1|TRBV16
CASSRAVATEAFF
TGTGCCAGCAGCCGAGCAGTAGCCACTGAAGCTTTCTTT
>NA|TRBD1|TRBJ1-1|TRBV6-5
CASSYSGTGATEAFF
TGTGCCAGCAGTTACTCCGGGACAGGGGCCACTGAAGCTTTCTTT
>NA|NA|TRBJ1-2|TRBV28
CASSGGDSLYGYTF
TGTGCCAGCAGTGGCGGGGACTCTCTCTATGGCTACACCTTC
>few|NA|TRBJ1-2|TRBV18
CASSPRRGDYGYTF
TGTGCCAGCTCACCACGCAGGGGAGACTATGGCTACACCTTC
>NA|NA|TRBJ2-3|TRBV3-1/TRBV3-2
CASSQGLITDTQYF
TGTGCCAGCAGCCAAGGACTCATCACAGATACGCAGTATTTT
>NA|TRBD1|TRBJ2-3|TRBV10-3
CAISESGTGNGDTQYF
TGTGCCATCAGTGAGTCGGGGACAGGCAACGGGGATACGCAGTATTTT
>NA|TRBD1|TRBJ1-1|TRBV7-9
CASSLRSNRGHTSEAFF
TGTGCCAGCAGCTTGCGGTCGAACAGGGGGCATACGTCTGAAGCTTTCTTT
>NA|NA|TRBJ1-5|TRBV7-9
CASSLTQGGINQPQHF
TGTGCCAGCAGCTTAACACAGGGCGGCATCAATCAGCCCCAGCATTTT
>NA|NA|TRBJ2-6|TRBV21-1
CASSTLGDRGCLRSGANVLTF
TGTGCCAGCAGCACCCTAGGGGACAGGGGTTGCCTCCGCTCTGGGGCCAACGTCCTGACTTTC
>NA|NA|TRBJ2-1|TRBV7-2
CASSLAGPPEQFF
TGTGCCAGCAGCTTAGCGGGGCCCCCCGAGCAGTTCTTC
>NA|TRBD2|TRBJ2-2|TRBV11-2
CASSVTSGGAPGELFF
TGTGCCAGCAGCGTGACTAGCGGGGGGGCCCCCGGGGAGCTGTTTTTT
>NA|NA|TRBJ2-7|TRBV3-1/TRBV3-2
CASSRTAGEQYF
TGTGCCAGCAGCCGAACTGCCGGCGAGCAGTACTTC
>NA|TRBD1|TRBJ2-5|TRBV2
CASGRDRVAETQYF
TGTGCCAGCGGTCGGGACAGGGTAGCAGAGACCCAGTACTTC
>NA|NA|TRBJ2-3|TRBV2
CASSRTPDTQYF
TGTGCCAGCAGCAGAACCCCAGATACGCAGTATTTT
>once|NA|TRBJ2-7|TRBV6-6
CASKRESYEQYF
TGTGCCAGCAAAAGGGAGTCCTACGAGCAGTACTTC
>NA|NA|TRBJ1-5|TRBV7-8
CASSLGGFVGNQPQHF
TGTGCCAGCAGCTTAGGCGGTTTCGTGGGCAATCAGCCCCAGCATTTT
>few|TRBD1|TRBJ2-1|TRBV12-3/TRBV12-4
CASSHRGINEQFF
TGTGCCAGCAGCCACAGGGGGATCAATGAGCAGTTCTTC
>NA|TRBD1|TRBJ1-5|TRBV7-2
CASSLQGASQPQHF
TGTGCCAGCAGCCTACAGGGGGCGAGTCAGCCCCAGCATTTT
>NA|NA|TRBJ2-7|TRBV23-1
CASFPYRDNHTYEQYF
TGCGCCAGCTTCCCTTACCGGGACAATCATACCTACGAGCAGTACTTC
>NA|TRBD1|TRBJ1-1|TRBV19
CASTDRGPTEAFF
TGTGCCAGTACTGACAGGGGGCCGACTGAAGCTTTCTTT
>NA|TRBD1|TRBJ2-5|TRBV6-2/TRBV6-3
CASSYPGQGIVLEETQYF
TGTGCCAGCAGTTATCCGGGACAGGGGATAGTCCTAGAAGAGACCCAGTACTTC